This T cell receptor beta chain came from a study of T-cell reconstitution after alpha-beta-depleted transplantation in children. Germline V lookup: CDR1 MDHEN, CDR2 SYDVKM. CDR3 length: 15 amino acids. V was clipped by 6 bases and J by 8 bases; unmatched bases: 9. Unique molecular identifiers were incorporated into the prepared TCRbeta library. Using its own MiXCR run on the PCR reads, TCRdb lists one record per CDR3 protein. The sample lists roughly 350,000 distinct CDR3 sequences, around a tenth seen once, with 2% to 2.5% in the top ten. This specimen consisted of PBMCs from the stem cell graft donor, obtained from the stem cell graft. The chain employs TRBV28 and TRBJ2-1; 11 positions match TRBD2. This receptor was obtained from a human donor who donated a stem cell graft to a child with acute lymphoblastic leukemia. The CDR3 nucleotides read TGTGCCAGCAGCCCCGGGCCTAGCGGGAGGTATGAGCAGTTCTTC. The encoded protein is CASSPGPSGRYEQFF.